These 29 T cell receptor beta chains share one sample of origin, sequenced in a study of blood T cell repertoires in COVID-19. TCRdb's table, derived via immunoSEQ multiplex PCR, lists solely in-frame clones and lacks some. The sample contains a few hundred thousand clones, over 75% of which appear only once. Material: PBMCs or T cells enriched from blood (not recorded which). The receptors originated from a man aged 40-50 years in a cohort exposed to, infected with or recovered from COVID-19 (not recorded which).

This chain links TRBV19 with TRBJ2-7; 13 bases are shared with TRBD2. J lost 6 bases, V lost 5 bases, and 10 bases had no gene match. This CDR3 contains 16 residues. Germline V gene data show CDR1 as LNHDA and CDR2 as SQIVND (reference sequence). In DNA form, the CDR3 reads TGTGCCAGTAGTCCCCGGACTAGCGGGAGTTTGGGCGAGCAGTACTTC. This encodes CASSPRTSGSLGEQYF.

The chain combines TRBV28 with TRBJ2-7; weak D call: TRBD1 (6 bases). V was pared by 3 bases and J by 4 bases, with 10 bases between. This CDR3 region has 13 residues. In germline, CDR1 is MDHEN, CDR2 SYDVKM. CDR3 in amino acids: CASSLGTLYEQYF. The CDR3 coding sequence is TGTGCCAGCAGTTTGGGGACACTATACGAGCAGTACTTC.

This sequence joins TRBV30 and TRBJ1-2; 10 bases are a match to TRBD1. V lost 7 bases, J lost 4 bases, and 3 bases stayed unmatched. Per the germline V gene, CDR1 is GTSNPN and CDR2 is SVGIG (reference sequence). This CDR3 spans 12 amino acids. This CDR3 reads CAFGTGAYGYTF. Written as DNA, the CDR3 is TGTGCCTTCGGGACAGGGGCCTATGGCTACACCTTC.

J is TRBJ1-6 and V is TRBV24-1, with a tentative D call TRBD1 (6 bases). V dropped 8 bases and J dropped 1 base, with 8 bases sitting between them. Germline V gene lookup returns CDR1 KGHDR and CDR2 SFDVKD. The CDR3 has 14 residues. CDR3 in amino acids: CATTRGSYNSPLHF. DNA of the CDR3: TGTGCCACCACCAGGGGTTCCTATAATTCACCCCTCCACTTT.

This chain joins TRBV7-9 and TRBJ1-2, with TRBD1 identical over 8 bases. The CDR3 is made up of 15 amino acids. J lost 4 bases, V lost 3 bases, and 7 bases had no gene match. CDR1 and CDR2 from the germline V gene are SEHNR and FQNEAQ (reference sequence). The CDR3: CASSFPQDRVYGYTF. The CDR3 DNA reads TGTGCCAGCAGCTTCCCCCAGGACAGGGTCTATGGCTACACCTTC.

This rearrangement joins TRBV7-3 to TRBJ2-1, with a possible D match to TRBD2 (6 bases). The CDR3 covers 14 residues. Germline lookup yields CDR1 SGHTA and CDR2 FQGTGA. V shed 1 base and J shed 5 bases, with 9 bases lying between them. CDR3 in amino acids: CASSLMGLDNEQFF. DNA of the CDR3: TGTGCCAGCAGCTTAATGGGACTCGACAATGAGCAGTTCTTC.

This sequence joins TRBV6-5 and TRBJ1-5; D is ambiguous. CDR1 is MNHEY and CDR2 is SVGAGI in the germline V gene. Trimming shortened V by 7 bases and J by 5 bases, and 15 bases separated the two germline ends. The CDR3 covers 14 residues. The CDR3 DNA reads TGTGCCAGCAAGCCTTCCTTGGGCGATCAGCCCCAGCATTTT. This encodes CASKPSLGDQPQHF.

The DNA for the CDR3 is TGTGCCAGCTCACCACAGATGACTAGCGGGAGGTACAATGAGCAGTTCTTC. Protein sequence: CASSPQMTSGRYNEQFF. The gene calls are TRBV18 and TRBJ2-1; 13 bases are shared with TRBD2. The CDR3 extends over 17 amino acids. Per the germline V gene, CDR1 is KGHSH and CDR2 is LQKENI. V shed 1 base and J 4 bases; nucleotides not matched to a gene: 4.

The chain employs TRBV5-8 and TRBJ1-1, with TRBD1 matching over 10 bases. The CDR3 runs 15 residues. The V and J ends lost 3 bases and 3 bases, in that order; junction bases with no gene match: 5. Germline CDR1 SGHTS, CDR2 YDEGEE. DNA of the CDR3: TGTGCCAGCAGCTGGGGACAGGGGTGGCACACTGAAGCTTTCTTT. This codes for CASSWGQGWHTEAFF.

The CDR3 sequence is CASNQNPDRAEAFF. For the CDR3, the DNA is TGTGCCAGCAACCAAAACCCCGACAGGGCGGAAGCTTTCTTT. The chain combines TRBV2 with TRBJ1-1; 7 bases line up with TRBD1. Germline V gene lookup returns CDR1 SNHLY and CDR2 FYNNEI. The V and J ends lost 7 bases and 8 bases, in that order; junction bases with no gene match: 13. This CDR3 comprises 14 residues.

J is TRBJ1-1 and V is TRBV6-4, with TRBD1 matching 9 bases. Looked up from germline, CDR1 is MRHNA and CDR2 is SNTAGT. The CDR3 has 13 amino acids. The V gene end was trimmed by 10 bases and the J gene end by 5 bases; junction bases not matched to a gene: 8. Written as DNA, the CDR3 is TGTGCCATCCCGGACAGGGGACGGACTGAAGCTTTCTTT. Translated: CAIPDRGRTEAFF.

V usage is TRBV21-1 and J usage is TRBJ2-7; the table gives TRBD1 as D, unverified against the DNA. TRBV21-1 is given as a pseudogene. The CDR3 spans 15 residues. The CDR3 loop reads CASSNRTGRFYEQYF. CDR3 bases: TGTGCCAGCAGCAACCGGACAGGGAGGTTCTACGAGCAGTACTTC.

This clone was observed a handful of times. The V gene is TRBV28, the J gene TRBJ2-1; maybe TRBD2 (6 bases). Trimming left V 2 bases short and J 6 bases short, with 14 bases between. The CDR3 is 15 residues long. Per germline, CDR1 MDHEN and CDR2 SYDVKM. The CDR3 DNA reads TGTGCCAGCAGTTTACTCGGGGGAGGAGGCAATGAGCAGTTCTTC. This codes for CASSLLGGGGNEQFF.

The CDR3 DNA reads TGCGCCAGCAGCTCCGCGGGACAGGCGTGGACTTTCTTT. Translated: CASSSAGQAWTFF. This chain connects TRBV5-1 to TRBJ1-1, with TRBD1 matching over 8 bases. With V trimmed by 3 bases and J by 12 bases, 10 bases remained unmatched. From germline, CDR1 is SGHRS and CDR2 YFSETQ. The CDR3 contains 13 residues. The full variable domain, rest sourced from reference TRBV5-1 and TRBJ1-1, is KAGVTQTPRYLIKTRGQQVTLSCSPISGHRSVSWYQQTPGQGLQFLFEYFSETQRNKGNFPGRFSGRQFSNSRSEMNVSTLELGDSALYLCASSSAGQAWTFFGQGTRLTVV.

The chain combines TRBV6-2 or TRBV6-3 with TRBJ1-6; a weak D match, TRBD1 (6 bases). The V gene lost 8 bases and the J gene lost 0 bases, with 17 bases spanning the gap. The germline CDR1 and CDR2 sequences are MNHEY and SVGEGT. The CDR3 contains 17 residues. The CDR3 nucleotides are TGTGCCAGCGGTAACTTCAGGGGAAGCTCCTATAATTCACCCCTCCACTTT. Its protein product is CASGNFRGSSYNSPLHF.

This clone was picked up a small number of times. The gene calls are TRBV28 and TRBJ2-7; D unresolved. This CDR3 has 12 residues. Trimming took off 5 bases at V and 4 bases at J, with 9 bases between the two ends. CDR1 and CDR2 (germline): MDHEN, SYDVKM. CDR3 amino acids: CASSPRGYEQYF. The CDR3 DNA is TGTGCCAGCAGTCCAAGAGGTTACGAGCAGTACTTC.

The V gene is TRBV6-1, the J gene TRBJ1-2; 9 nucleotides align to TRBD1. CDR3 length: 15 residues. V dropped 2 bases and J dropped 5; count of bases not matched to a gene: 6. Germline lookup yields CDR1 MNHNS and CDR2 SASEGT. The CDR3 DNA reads TGTGCCAGCAGTGAAATTGGGACAGGGATTTATGGCTACACCTTC. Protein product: CASSEIGTGIYGYTF.

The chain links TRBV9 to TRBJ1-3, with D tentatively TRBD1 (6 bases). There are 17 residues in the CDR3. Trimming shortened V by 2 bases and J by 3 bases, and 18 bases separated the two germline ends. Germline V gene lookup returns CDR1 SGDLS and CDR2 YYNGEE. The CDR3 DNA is TGTGCCAGCAGCGTGGAACAGACAGGATCAGATGGAAACACCATATATTTT. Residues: CASSVEQTGSDGNTIYF.

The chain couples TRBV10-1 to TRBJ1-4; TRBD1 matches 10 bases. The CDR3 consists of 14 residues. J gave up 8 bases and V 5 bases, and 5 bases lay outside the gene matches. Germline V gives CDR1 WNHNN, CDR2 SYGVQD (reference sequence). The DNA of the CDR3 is TGCGCCAGCAGTTCCGGACAGGGGGACGAAAAACTGTTTTTT. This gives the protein CASSSGQGDEKLFF.

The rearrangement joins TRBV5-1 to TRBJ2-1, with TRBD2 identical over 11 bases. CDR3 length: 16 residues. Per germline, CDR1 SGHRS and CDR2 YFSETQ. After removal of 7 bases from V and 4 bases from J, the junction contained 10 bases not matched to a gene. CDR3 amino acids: CASGETSGIFYNEQFF. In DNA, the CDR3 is TGCGCCAGCGGCGAGACTAGCGGGATCTTTTACAATGAGCAGTTCTTC.

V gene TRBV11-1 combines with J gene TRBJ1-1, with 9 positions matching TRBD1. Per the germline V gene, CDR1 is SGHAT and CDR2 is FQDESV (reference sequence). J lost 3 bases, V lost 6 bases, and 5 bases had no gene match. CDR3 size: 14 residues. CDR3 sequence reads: CASRSGQGYTEAFF. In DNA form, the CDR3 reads TGTGCCAGCAGATCGGGACAGGGATACACTGAAGCTTTCTTT.

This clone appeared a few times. The CDR3 protein is CASSQVSRYGYTF. The CDR3, as DNA: TGTGCCAGCAGCCAAGTTTCTCGGTATGGCTACACCTTC. The chain links TRBV3-1 (or the pseudogene TRBV3-2) to TRBJ1-2; no clear D gene. CDR1 LGHDT and CDR2 YNNKEL come from the germline V gene (reference sequence). CDR3 size: 13 residues. The V gene lost 1 base and the J gene lost 5 bases, with 8 bases spanning the gap.

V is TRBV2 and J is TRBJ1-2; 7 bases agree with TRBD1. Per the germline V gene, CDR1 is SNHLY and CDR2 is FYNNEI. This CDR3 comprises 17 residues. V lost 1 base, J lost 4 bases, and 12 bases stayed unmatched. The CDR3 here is CASSEGWTGKSSYGYTF. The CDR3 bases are TGTGCCAGCAGTGAAGGATGGACAGGAAAGTCGAGCTATGGCTACACCTTC.

CDR3 residues: CASLDREFFGELFF. In nucleotides, the CDR3 is TGCGCCAGTTTGGACAGGGAGTTTTTCGGGGAGCTGTTTTTT. The chain couples TRBV10-2 to TRBJ2-2; 8 positions match TRBD1. The CDR3 sequence is 14 residues long. V lost 9 bases, J lost 7 bases, and 10 bases stayed unmatched. Germline lookup yields CDR1 WSHSY and CDR2 SAAADI.

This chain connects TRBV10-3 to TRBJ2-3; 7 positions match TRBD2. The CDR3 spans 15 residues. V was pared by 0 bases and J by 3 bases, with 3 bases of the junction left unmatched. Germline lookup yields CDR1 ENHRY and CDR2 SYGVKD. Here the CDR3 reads CAISESGGMTDTQYF. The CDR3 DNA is TGTGCCATCAGTGAGTCGGGAGGGATGACAGATACGCAGTATTTT.

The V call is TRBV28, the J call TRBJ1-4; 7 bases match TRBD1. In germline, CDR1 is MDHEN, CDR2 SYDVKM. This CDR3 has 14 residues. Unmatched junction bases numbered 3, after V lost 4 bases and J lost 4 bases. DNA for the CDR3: TGTGCCAGCAGTTCGGCAGGGGGTAATGAAAAACTGTTTTTT. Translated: CASSSAGGNEKLFF.

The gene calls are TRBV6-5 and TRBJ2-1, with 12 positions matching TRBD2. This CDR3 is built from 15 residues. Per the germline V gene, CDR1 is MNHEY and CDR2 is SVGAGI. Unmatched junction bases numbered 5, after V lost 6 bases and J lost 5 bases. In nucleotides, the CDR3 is TGTGCCAGCAGAAAAAGACTAGCGGGAGACAATGAGCAGTTCTTC. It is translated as CASRKRLAGDNEQFF.

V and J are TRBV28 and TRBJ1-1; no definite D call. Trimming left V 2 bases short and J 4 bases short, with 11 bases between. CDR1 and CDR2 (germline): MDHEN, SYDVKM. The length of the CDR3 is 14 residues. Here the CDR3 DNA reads TGTGCCAGCAGTTTAGGCAGGTATCGCACTGAAGCTTTCTTT. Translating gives CASSLGRYRTEAFF.

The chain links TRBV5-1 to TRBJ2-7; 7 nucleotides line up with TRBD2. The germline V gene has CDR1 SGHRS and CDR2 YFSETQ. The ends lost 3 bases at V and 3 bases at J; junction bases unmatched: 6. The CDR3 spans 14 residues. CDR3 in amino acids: CASSSAGVNYEQYF. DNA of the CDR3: TGCGCCAGCAGCTCGGCGGGAGTAAACTACGAGCAGTACTTC.